A selection of T cell receptor beta chains follows, all from one sample in a study of T cell changes during pregnancy in multiple sclerosis. Libraries were prepared by immunoSEQ multiplex PCR; TCRdb keeps only in-frame clonotypes and omits some of them. Of around 36,000 clones in the sample, approximately 92% were seen once. The material was CD8+ T cells from peripheral blood mononuclear cells, obtained in the first trimester of pregnancy. Source of these receptors: a female donor with multiple sclerosis, enrolled in a pregnancy study. Both conserved end residues are part of each CDR3. The order of the fields is D gene, J gene, V gene, CDR3 length, clone size, CDR3 protein, CDR3 DNA. D genes are given only for firm matches. Size is stated for part of the rows, as once, few or many counts, or as a class when the clone is expanded.

>-|TRBJ2-5|TRBV19|13|-
CASSIDGEETQYF
TGTGCCAGTAGTATAGACGGGGAAGAGACCCAGTACTTC
>TRBD1|TRBJ2-3|TRBV29-1|15|-
CSAIQGILSTDTQYF
TGCAGCGCCATACAGGGGATCCTGAGCACAGATACGCAGTATTTT
>TRBD1|TRBJ1-4|TRBV30|16|-
CAWSAQSRDRVEKLFF
TGTGCCTGGAGTGCCCAAAGCCGGGACAGGGTTGAAAAACTGTTTTTT
>TRBD2|TRBJ2-3|TRBV10-2|15|-
CASSELAGGTDTQYF
TGCGCCAGCAGTGAGCTAGCGGGGGGCACAGATACGCAGTATTTT
>TRBD1|TRBJ2-6|TRBV30|16|-
CAWSTGQGPGANVLTF
TGTGCCTGGAGTACGGGACAGGGGCCTGGGGCCAACGTCCTGACTTTC
>TRBD2|TRBJ2-2|TRBV5-4|16|-
CASSLDRRGGTGELFF
TGTGCCAGCAGCTTGGATCGGCGGGGGGGCACCGGGGAGCTGTTTTTT
>-|TRBJ1-5|TRBV6-1|15|-
CASSVAGNSNQPQHF
TGTGCCAGCAGTGTGGCGGGGAATAGCAATCAGCCCCAGCATTTT
>TRBD1|TRBJ1-2|TRBV11-2|15|-
CASSLSRGGAYGYTF
TGTGCCAGCAGCTTAAGTAGAGGGGGCGCCTATGGCTACACCTTC
>TRBD1|TRBJ1-5|TRBV10-3|13|-
CAIGTGQSQPQHF
TGTGCCATCGGGACAGGGCAGTCACAGCCCCAGCATTTT
>-|TRBJ2-5|TRBV19|14|once
CASSIRLDQETQYF
TGTGCCAGTAGTATCCGACTGGACCAAGAGACCCAGTACTTC
>TRBD2|TRBJ2-1|TRBV15|14|-
CATSRLAGTDEQFF
TGTGCCACCAGCAGACTAGCGGGGACCGATGAGCAGTTCTTC
>-|TRBJ2-1|TRBV5-1|15|-
CASRSSLDSGNEQFF
TGCGCCAGCAGGTCGAGCCTCGATTCGGGCAATGAGCAGTTCTTC
>TRBD1|TRBJ2-2|TRBV9|18|once
CASSGLGTGVLSSGELFF
TGTGCCAGCAGCGGCCTGGGGACAGGGGTTTTATCGTCCGGGGAGCTGTTTTTT
>TRBD1|TRBJ1-1|TRBV6-5|15|-
CASSQDREGYAEAFF
TGTGCCAGCAGTCAGGACAGGGAAGGGTACGCTGAAGCTTTCTTT
>-|TRBJ1-3|TRBV30|12|-
CAWSIGGNTIYF
TGTGCCTGGAGTATTGGGGGGAACACCATATATTTT
>-|TRBJ2-4|TRBV5-1|17|-
CASSLWVGALTKNIQYF
TGCGCCAGCAGCTTGTGGGTAGGGGCGCTGACCAAAAACATTCAGTACTTC
>TRBD1|TRBJ1-1|TRBV18|15|-
CASSTDRAIGTEAFF
TGTGCCAGCTCAACAGACAGGGCGATTGGAACTGAAGCTTTCTTT
>-|TRBJ1-2|TRBV2|15|-
CASRQSLDSNYGYTF
TGTGCCAGCAGACAGTCGCTAGACAGCAACTATGGCTACACCTTC
>TRBD2|TRBJ2-1|TRBV7-8|15|-
CASSLAGARSNEQFF
TGTGCCAGCAGCCTAGCGGGGGCGAGAAGCAATGAGCAGTTCTTC
>-|TRBJ1-1|TRBV5-1|17|-
CASSPNPPRTHDTGAFF
TGCGCCAGCAGCCCGAACCCACCACGCACCCATGATACAGGAGCTTTCTTT
>-|TRBJ1-5|TRBV7-9|13|-
CASSFGGNQPQHF
TGTGCCAGCAGCTTCGGCGGGAATCAGCCCCAGCATTTT
>TRBD1|TRBJ2-3|TRBV7-2|16|-
CASSLVGTGRARAQYF
TGTGCCAGCAGCTTAGTAGGGACAGGGAGGGCCCGGGCGCAGTATTTT
>TRBD2|TRBJ2-3|TRBV7-8|17|-
CASSLIASGGALDTQYF
TGTGCCAGCAGCTTAATAGCTAGCGGGGGGGCATTAGATACGCAGTATTTT
>-|TRBJ1-1|TRBV27|13|-
CASSFWANTEAFF
TGTGCCAGCAGTTTCTGGGCTAACACTGAAGCTTTCTTT
>-|TRBJ1-1|TRBV6-5|13|once
CASSLPGVAEAFF
TGTGCCAGCAGTCTCCCAGGGGTAGCTGAAGCTTTCTTT
>-|TRBJ1-5|TRBV23-1|17|-
CASSHRAETGSNQPQHF
TGCGCCAGCAGTCATCGCGCCGAGACAGGAAGCAATCAGCCCCAGCATTTT
>-|TRBJ2-1|TRBV14|15|once
CASSQKTTAYNEQFF
TGTGCCAGCAGCCAAAAAACGACAGCCTACAATGAGCAGTTCTTC
>-|TRBJ2-3|TRBV4-1|12|-
CASIETGDTQYF
TGCGCCAGCATCGAAACGGGAGATACGCAGTATTTT
>-|TRBJ1-1|TRBV6-1|11|-
CASWEVSEAFF
TGTGCCAGCTGGGAGGTTAGTGAAGCTTTCTTT
>-|TRBJ1-2|TRBV7-9|15|-
CASSPTEGSFYGYTF
TGTGCCAGCAGCCCCACGGAGGGCTCGTTCTATGGCTACACCTTC
>-|TRBJ2-3|TRBV27|16|-
CASSKGVSLPTDTQYF
TGTGCCAGCAGTAAAGGGGTATCCCTACCCACAGATACGCAGTATTTT
>TRBD2|TRBJ2-5|TRBV9|15|-
CASSVYSGRQETQYF
TGTGCCAGCAGCGTTTATAGCGGGAGACAAGAGACCCAGTACTTC
>TRBD1|TRBJ2-5|TRBV6-5|15|-
CASRGRRGRQETQYF
TGTGCCAGCCGAGGACGAAGGGGGCGGCAAGAGACCCAGTACTTC
>-|TRBJ1-1|TRBV10-3|13|-
CAISDGVYTEAFF
TGTGCCATCAGTGACGGGGTGTACACTGAAGCTTTCTTT